This TCR beta chain is drawn from a study of blood T cell repertoires in COVID-19. Across the study: COVID-19 samples from acute and convalescent phases originated in the United States, Italy and Spain. The analysed material was cDNA or gDNA that came from T cells, B-cell-depleted T cells, or PBMCs.

The CDR3 has 14 residues. Germline-derived CDR1 and CDR2 are SQVTM and ANQGSEA. The J segment lost 3 bases and the V segment lost 4 bases, leaving 8 bases of the junction unmatched. This clone has more than one count but fewer than ten. Clones were sequenced by immunoSEQ multiplex PCR, and TCRdb holds only the in-frame ones, with some missing. Among roughly 250,000 clones, almost 85% were seen once, and the ten largest hold about 4%. V gene TRBV29-1 combines with J gene TRBJ1-2, with 7 positions matching TRBD1. This TCR derives from a man aged 45-65 years with acute or convalescent COVID-19. Sequencing was done on a sample of peripheral blood. This CDR3 is CSVVQGQSYYGYTF. In nucleotides, the CDR3 is TGCAGCGTTGTCCAGGGACAGTCCTACTATGGCTACACCTTC.